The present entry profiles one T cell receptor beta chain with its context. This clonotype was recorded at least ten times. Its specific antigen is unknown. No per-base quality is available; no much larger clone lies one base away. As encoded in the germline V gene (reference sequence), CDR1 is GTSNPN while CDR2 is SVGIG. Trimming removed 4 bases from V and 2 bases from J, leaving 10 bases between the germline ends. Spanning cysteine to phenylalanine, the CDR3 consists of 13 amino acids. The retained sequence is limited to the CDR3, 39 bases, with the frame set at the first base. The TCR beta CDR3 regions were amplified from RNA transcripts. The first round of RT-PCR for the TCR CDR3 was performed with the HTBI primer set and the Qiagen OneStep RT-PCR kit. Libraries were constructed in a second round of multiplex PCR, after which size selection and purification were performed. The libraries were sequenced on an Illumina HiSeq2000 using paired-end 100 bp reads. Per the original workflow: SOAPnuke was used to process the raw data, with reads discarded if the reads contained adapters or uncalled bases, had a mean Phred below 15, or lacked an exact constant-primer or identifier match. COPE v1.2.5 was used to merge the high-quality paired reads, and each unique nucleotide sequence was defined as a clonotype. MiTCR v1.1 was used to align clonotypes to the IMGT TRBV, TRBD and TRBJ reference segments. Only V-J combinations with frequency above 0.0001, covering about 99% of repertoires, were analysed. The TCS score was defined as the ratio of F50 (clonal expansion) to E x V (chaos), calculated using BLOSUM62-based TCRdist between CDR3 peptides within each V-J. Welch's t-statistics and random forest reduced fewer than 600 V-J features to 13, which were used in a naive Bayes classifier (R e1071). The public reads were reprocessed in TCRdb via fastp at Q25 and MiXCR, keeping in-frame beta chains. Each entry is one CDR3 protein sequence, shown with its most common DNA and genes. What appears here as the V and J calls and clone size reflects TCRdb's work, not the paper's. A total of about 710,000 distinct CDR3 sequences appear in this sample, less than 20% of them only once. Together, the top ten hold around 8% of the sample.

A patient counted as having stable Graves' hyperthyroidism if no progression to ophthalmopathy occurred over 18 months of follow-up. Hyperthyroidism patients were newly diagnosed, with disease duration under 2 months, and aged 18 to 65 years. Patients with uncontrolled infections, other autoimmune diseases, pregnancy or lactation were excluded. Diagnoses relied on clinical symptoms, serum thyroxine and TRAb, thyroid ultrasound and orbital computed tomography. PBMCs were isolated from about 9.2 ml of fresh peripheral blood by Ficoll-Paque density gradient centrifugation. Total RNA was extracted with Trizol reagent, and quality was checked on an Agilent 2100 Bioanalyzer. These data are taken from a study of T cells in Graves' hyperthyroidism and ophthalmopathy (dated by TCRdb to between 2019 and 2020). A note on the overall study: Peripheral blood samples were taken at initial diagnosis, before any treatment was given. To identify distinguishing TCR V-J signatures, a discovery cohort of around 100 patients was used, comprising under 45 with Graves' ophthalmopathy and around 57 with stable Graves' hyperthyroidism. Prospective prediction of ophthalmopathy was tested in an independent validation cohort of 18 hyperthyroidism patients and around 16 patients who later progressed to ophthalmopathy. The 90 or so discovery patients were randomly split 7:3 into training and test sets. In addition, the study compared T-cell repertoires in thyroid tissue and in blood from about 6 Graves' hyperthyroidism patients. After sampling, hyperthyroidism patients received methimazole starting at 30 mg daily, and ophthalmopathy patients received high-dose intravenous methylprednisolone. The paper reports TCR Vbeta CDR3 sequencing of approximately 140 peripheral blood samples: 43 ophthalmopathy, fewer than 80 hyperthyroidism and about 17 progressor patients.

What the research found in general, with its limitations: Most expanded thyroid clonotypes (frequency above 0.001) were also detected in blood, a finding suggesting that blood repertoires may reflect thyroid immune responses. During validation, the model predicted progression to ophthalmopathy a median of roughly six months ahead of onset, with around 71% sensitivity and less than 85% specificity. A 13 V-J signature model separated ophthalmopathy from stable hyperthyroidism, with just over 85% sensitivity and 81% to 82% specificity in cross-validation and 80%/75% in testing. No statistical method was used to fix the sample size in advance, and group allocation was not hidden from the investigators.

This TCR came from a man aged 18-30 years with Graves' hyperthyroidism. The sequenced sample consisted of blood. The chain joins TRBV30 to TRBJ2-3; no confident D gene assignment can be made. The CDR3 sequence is CAWTTYTTDTQYF. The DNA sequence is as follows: TGTGCCTGGACTACTTATACCACAGATACGCAGTATTTT.